Each of the 31 T cell receptor beta chains below was sequenced from the same sample in a study of cytomegalovirus exposure and HLA in healthy donors (dated by TCRdb to about 2017). Library generation was performed with the immunoSEQ multiplex PCR assay. Not all clones reach the TCRdb copy of this immuneACCESS table, which keeps in-frame sequences only. Checked studies attribute under half of the gap to unresolved V genes and leave the rest unexplained. The sample table holds more than 85,000 clones, of which just under 95% were seen once. Of the sample, 0.89% is held by the ten largest clones. What was sequenced was PBMCs. These receptors were obtained from a woman between 18 and 29 years old in good health and CMV-seronegative.

A few counts support this clone. The V and J genes are TRBV7-2 and TRBJ1-1, with D maybe TRBD1 (6 bases). This CDR3 comprises 17 residues. V gave up 2 bases and J gave up 2 bases, with 18 bases separating them. Germline V gene lookup returns CDR1 SGHTA and CDR2 FQGNSA. The CDR3 spells CASSLLAGVSYNTEAFF. In DNA, the CDR3 is TGTGCCAGCAGCTTACTTGCAGGGGTGTCCTATAACACTGAAGCTTTCTTT.

This clone has more than one count but fewer than ten. The chain couples TRBV9 to TRBJ1-2; no firm D call. The CDR3 covers 16 residues. Germline CDR1 SGDLS, CDR2 YYNGEE. Trimming removed 6 bases at V and 1 base at J, with 19 bases between. The CDR3: CASKYSSTLYNYGYTF. CDR3 DNA sequence: TGTGCCAGCAAATACAGTTCCACCCTCTATAACTATGGCTACACCTTC. The whole variable domain, filled in from reference TRBV9 and TRBJ1-2, reads DSGVTQTPKHLITATGQRVTLRCSPRSGDLSVYWYQQSLDQGLQFLIQYYNGEERAKGNILERFSAQQFPDLHSELNLSSLELGDSALYFCASKYSSTLYNYGYTFGSGTRLTVV.

V and J are TRBV5-1 and TRBJ2-7; maybe TRBD1 (6 bases). The V end was cut by 2 bases, the J end by 6 bases, with 12 bases between. CDR1 and CDR2 (germline): SGHRS, YFSETQ. This CDR3 is built from 13 residues. The CDR3 reads CASSLGGVFEQYF. DNA for the CDR3: TGCGCCAGCAGCTTAGGGGGAGTGTTCGAGCAGTACTTC.

The chain employs TRBV7-9 and TRBJ2-7, with D possibly matching TRBD1 (6 bases). Germline V gene data show CDR1 as SEHNR and CDR2 as FQNEAQ (reference sequence). This CDR3 is built from 17 residues. Trimming removed 1 base from V and 8 bases from J, with 24 bases in between. The CDR3 DNA is TGTGCCAGCAGCTTAGTAGACAGGTACATTGAGGGGCCTCAGCAGTACTTC. It yields the protein CASSLVDRYIEGPQQYF.

V and J are TRBV11-2 and TRBJ2-7; D perhaps matches TRBD1 (6 bases). This CDR3 contains 15 residues. Per germline, CDR1 SGHAT and CDR2 FQNNGV. Trimming left V 5 bases short and J 3 bases short, with 17 bases between. The CDR3 region is CASSPEGGPSYEQYF. Written as DNA, the CDR3 is TGTGCCAGCAGCCCGGAAGGGGGACCAAGCTACGAGCAGTACTTC.

V is TRBV7-9 and J is TRBJ1-6; D is uncertain. This CDR3 region has 13 residues. Looked up from germline, CDR1 is SEHNR and CDR2 is FQNEAQ (reference sequence). The V end lost 8 bases, the J end lost 10 bases, and 15 bases lay between the germline ends. CDR3: CASALQGESPLHF. The DNA for the CDR3 is TGTGCCAGCGCTCTTCAAGGAGAATCACCCCTCCACTTT.

This clone came up a few times. This chain joins TRBV2 and TRBJ2-6; D is ambiguous. V was shortened by 5 bases and J by 4 bases, with 6 bases between the two germline ends. The germline V gene has CDR1 SNHLY and CDR2 FYNNEI. The CDR3 totals 13 residues. CDR3 bases: TGTGCCAGCAGTCACACGGGGGCCAACGTCCTGACTTTC. Amino acids: CASSHTGANVLTF.

V usage is TRBV14 and J usage is TRBJ2-5, with D possibly TRBD2 on 6 matching bases. V was pared by 1 base and J by 5 bases, with 11 bases between. CDR1 is SGHDN and CDR2 is FVKESK in the germline V gene. This CDR3 has 14 amino acids. The CDR3: CASSQAPGRETQYF. The CDR3, as DNA: TGTGCCAGCAGCCAAGCGCCGGGGAGGGAGACCCAGTACTTC. The entire variable domain, with the rest obtained from reference TRBV14 and TRBJ2-5, is as follows: EAGVTQFPSHSVIEKGQTVTLRCDPISGHDNLYWYRRVMGKEIKFLLHFVKESKQDESGMPNNRFLAERTGGTYSTLKVQPAELEDSGVYFCASSQAPGRETQYFGPGTRLLVL.

The CDR3 is CASSQVDRGFTYEQYF. DNA of the CDR3: TGCGCCAGCAGCCAAGTCGACAGGGGGTTCACCTACGAGCAGTACTTC. V gene TRBV4-1 combines with J gene TRBJ2-7; 9 bases line up with TRBD1. The CDR3 runs to 16 residues. The germline V gene encodes CDR1 MGHRA and CDR2 YSYEKL. Trimming took 1 base from V and 2 from J; bases not matched to a gene: 6.

This chain connects TRBV10-3 to TRBJ2-6; 12 bases align to TRBD1. V shed 6 bases and J 2 bases; nucleotides not matched to a gene: 5. The CDR3 loop spans 17 amino acids. Germline CDR1 is ENHRY and CDR2 is SYGVKD. The CDR3 DNA reads TGTGCCATCAGCCCGGGACAGGGGGCAGCTGGGGCCAACGTCCTGACTTTC. Amino acids: CAISPGQGAAGANVLTF.

The chain is built from TRBV30 and TRBJ2-7, with TRBD1 matching over 7 bases. The germline gives CDR1 GTSNPN, CDR2 SVGIG (reference sequence). J gave up 2 bases and V 8 bases, and 12 bases lay outside the gene matches. This CDR3 has 14 residues. The CDR3 reads CAGNTGENPYEQYF. In DNA form, the CDR3 reads TGTGCCGGTAATACAGGGGAAAATCCCTACGAGCAGTACTTC.

The chain carries TRBV7-8 and TRBJ2-7; 11 bases fit TRBD1. Germline-derived CDR1 and CDR2 are SGHVS and FQNEAQ. The CDR3 runs 16 residues. V shed 5 bases and J 2 bases; nucleotides not matched to a gene: 8. CDR3 region: CASSLIGTGGTYEQYF. The CDR3 DNA is TGTGCCAGCAGCCTAATAGGGACAGGGGGGACCTACGAGCAGTACTTC.

V and J are TRBV25-1 and TRBJ1-5; D gene ambiguous. The CDR3 covers 12 residues. Looked up from germline, CDR1 is MGHDK and CDR2 is SYGVNS. Trimming removed 3 bases from V and 4 bases from J, with 4 bases in between. The CDR3 region is CASSDQNQPQHF. The DNA for the CDR3 is TGTGCCAGCAGTGATCAGAATCAGCCCCAGCATTTT.

The chain links TRBV19 to TRBJ2-7; 9 bases align to TRBD2. Per germline, CDR1 LNHDA and CDR2 SQIVND (reference sequence). The CDR3 extends over 17 amino acids. V dropped 3 bases and J dropped 0; count of bases not matched to a gene: 9. The CDR3: CASSMFFGGRASYEQYF. Written as DNA, the CDR3 is TGTGCCAGTAGTATGTTTTTCGGCGGGAGGGCCTCCTACGAGCAGTACTTC.

The V call is TRBV18, the J call TRBJ1-4; 8 bases are a match to TRBD1. Trimming at V came to 3 bases and at J to 5 bases, leaving 5 bases not matched to a gene. This CDR3 region has 15 residues. The germline CDR1 and CDR2 sequences are KGHSH and LQKENI. CDR3 in amino acids: CASSPRQGPNEKLFF. CDR3 in DNA: TGTGCCAGCTCACCCCGACAGGGGCCAAATGAAAAACTGTTTTTT.

This chain connects TRBV27 to TRBJ2-7; 12 nucleotides line up with TRBD2. The CDR3 contains 14 residues. J lost 4 bases, V lost 6 bases, and 4 bases had no gene match. In germline, CDR1 is MNHEY, CDR2 SMNVEV (reference sequence). The CDR3 is CASRRTSGNYEQYF. DNA of the CDR3: TGTGCCAGCAGACGGACTAGCGGGAATTACGAGCAGTACTTC.

The rearrangement links TRBV4-2 to TRBJ2-1; 11 bases are shared with TRBD2. The CDR3 has 17 residues. CDR1 and CDR2 from the germline V gene are LGHNA and YNFKEQ. V was clipped by 4 bases and J by 5 bases; unmatched bases: 10. The CDR3 region has the DNA TGTGCCAGCAGCCCCCGACTCCTAGCGGGGGGACACAATGAGCAGTTCTTC. As protein: CASSPRLLAGGHNEQFF.

V usage is TRBV2 and J usage is TRBJ2-2, with D possibly matching TRBD2 (5 bases). Germline lookup yields CDR1 SNHLY and CDR2 FYNNEI. V lost 7 bases, J lost 3 bases, and 18 bases lay in between. This CDR3 spans 16 amino acids. CDR3 nucleotide sequence: TGTGCCAGCATCCTGGAAGGGAGAGGGTACACCGGGGAGCTGTTTTTT. Protein sequence: CASILEGRGYTGELFF.

The rearrangement links TRBV5-1 to TRBJ1-1; the D gene is possibly TRBD1 (5 bases). Per germline, CDR1 SGHRS and CDR2 YFSETQ. The CDR3 extends over 15 amino acids. Trimming shortened V by 1 base and J by 5 bases, and 15 bases separated the two germline ends. Here the CDR3 DNA reads TGCGCCAGCAGCTTGTCGGAGGGGCTCGGAACTGAAGCTTTCTTT. Amino acid sequence: CASSLSEGLGTEAFF.

V is TRBV6-6 and J is TRBJ2-7; no firm D call. The CDR3 is made up of 15 amino acids. Trimming left V 2 bases short and J 5 bases short, with 16 bases between. CDR1 and CDR2 from the germline V gene are MNHNY and SVGAGI (reference sequence). CDR3 bases: TGTGCCAGCAGTTACACCCACTCCGCTGCGGACGAGCAGTACTTC. It is translated as CASSYTHSAADEQYF.

Only a few counts were recorded for this clone. The V gene is TRBV7-2, the J gene TRBJ2-2, with 8 bases matching TRBD2. V shed 0 bases and J 6 bases; nucleotides not matched to a gene: 6. CDR3 size: 16 residues. The germline V gene encodes CDR1 SGHTA and CDR2 FQGNSA. The CDR3 DNA reads TGTGCCAGCAGCTTAGCCTCGGTGCGGGGGGCCGGGGAGCTGTTTTTT. It encodes CASSLASVRGAGELFF. The whole variable domain, filled in from reference TRBV7-2 and TRBJ2-2, reads GAGVSQSPSNKVTEKGKDVELRCDPISGHTALYWYRQSLGQGLEFLIYFQGNSAPDKSGLPSDRFSAERTGGSVSTLTIQRTQQEDSAVYLCASSLASVRGAGELFFGEGSRLTVL.

The V and J genes are TRBV12-5 and TRBJ1-2; TRBD1 aligns across 7 bases. Trimming cost V 3 bases and J 2 bases; bases outside gene matches: 6. The CDR3 spans 15 residues. Per germline, CDR1 LGHNT and CDR2 FRNRAP. CDR3 protein: CASGFKTGPNYGYTF. The CDR3 nucleotides read TGTGCTAGTGGTTTCAAGACAGGGCCCAACTATGGCTACACCTTC. The full variable domain, in which reference TRBV12-5 and TRBJ1-2 provide the parts outside the CDR3, is DARVTQTPRHKVTEMGQEVTMRCQPILGHNTVFWYRQTMMQGLELLAYFRNRAPLDDSGMPKDRFSAEMPDATLATLKIQPSEPRDSAVYFCASGFKTGPNYGYTFGSGTRLTVV.

This clone has a single count. A much larger clone is a single base away; this may be a read error. CDR3 sequence reads: CASREWEVHEQYF. CDR3 DNA: TGTGCCAGCAGGGAGTGGGAGGTGCACGAGCAGTACTTC. The V and J genes are TRBV6-1 and TRBJ2-7, with a weak D call TRBD2 (6 bases). Germline V CDR1 and CDR2: MNHNS, SASEGT. CDR3 size: 13 residues. Trimming left V 6 bases short and J 5 bases short, with 14 bases between.

J is TRBJ1-1 and V is TRBV19; D perhaps matches TRBD1 (5 bases). In germline, CDR1 is LNHDA, CDR2 SQIVND (reference sequence). This CDR3 is built from 13 residues. V lost 10 bases to trimming and J lost 3 bases, with 15 bases between them. The CDR3 bases are TGTGCCATACGACAGTTCGGCGACACTGAAGCTTTCTTT. Its translation is CAIRQFGDTEAFF.

The J gene is TRBJ1-2, the V gene TRBV19, with 9 bases lining up with TRBD1. V shed 7 bases, J shed 5 bases, and the junction held 11 bases outside the gene matches. Germline V gene lookup returns CDR1 LNHDA and CDR2 SQIVND (reference sequence). The CDR3 runs to 15 residues. In DNA, the CDR3 is TGTGCCAGTACCCCGGCCGCGGACAGGGGTTATGGCTACACCTTC. It yields the protein CASTPAADRGYGYTF.

The J gene is TRBJ1-1, the V gene TRBV30, with unresolved D. V was shortened by 5 bases and J by 1 base, with 11 bases between the two germline ends. The V gene's germline CDR1 is GTSNPN and CDR2 SVGIG (reference sequence). The CDR3 has 13 amino acids. The CDR3 DNA sequence: TGTGCCTGGGCCCCGAGCCAGAACACTGAAGCTTTCTTT. This gives the protein CAWAPSQNTEAFF.

The chain recombines TRBV7-6 with TRBJ1-2, with 10 nucleotides matching TRBD1. The CDR3 spans 13 residues. Unmatched junction bases numbered 2, after V lost 4 bases and J lost 6 bases. Germline V gene lookup returns CDR1 SGHVS and CDR2 FNYEAQ. The CDR3 loop reads CASSSGQGDGYTF. In DNA, the CDR3 is TGTGCCAGCAGCTCAGGACAGGGGGATGGCTACACCTTC.

V is TRBV9 and J is TRBJ2-1; 15 nucleotides match TRBD2. J was trimmed by 9 bases and V by 4 bases; bases with no gene match: 11. This CDR3 spans 17 amino acids. Germline CDR1 reads SGDLS; CDR2 reads YYNGEE. The CDR3 is CASSPHLPGLAGGEQFF. In DNA, the CDR3 is TGTGCCAGCAGCCCCCACCTCCCGGGACTAGCGGGGGGTGAGCAGTTCTTC. Complete variable domain (other parts from reference TRBV9 and TRBJ2-1): DSGVTQTPKHLITATGQRVTLRCSPRSGDLSVYWYQQSLDQGLQFLIQYYNGEERAKGNILERFSAQQFPDLHSELNLSSLELGDSALYFCASSPHLPGLAGGEQFFGPGTRLTVL.

The chain has TRBV7-2 and TRBJ2-2; 12 bases agree with TRBD2. The CDR3 has 16 residues. Germline-derived CDR1 and CDR2 are SGHTA and FQGNSA. Germline trimming cut 6 bases from V and 1 base from J; bases unmatched to any gene: 3. CDR3 sequence reads: CASRRGLAGNTGELFF. The CDR3 region has the DNA TGTGCCAGCAGAAGGGGACTAGCGGGGAACACCGGGGAGCTGTTTTTT.

The rearrangement uses TRBV6-6 and TRBJ2-1, with a tentative D call TRBD1 (5 bases). The germline V gene encodes CDR1 MNHNY and CDR2 SVGAGI (reference sequence). The V end was cut by 0 bases, the J end by 6 bases, with 15 bases between. The CDR3 extends over 16 amino acids. As DNA, the CDR3 is TGTGCCAGCAGTTACTCGACGTCAGGTAGGGGCAATGAGCAGTTCTTC. Protein: CASSYSTSGRGNEQFF.

The genes are TRBV28 and TRBJ1-2; tentative D call: TRBD1 (6 bases). CDR3 length equals 13 residues. Deletions cut 2 bases from V and 4 bases from J, with 8 bases between. The germline V gene encodes CDR1 MDHEN and CDR2 SYDVKM. The CDR3 bases are TGTGCCAGCAGTTTAACAGGGCCCTATGGCTACACCTTC. Translated: CASSLTGPYGYTF.